This T cell receptor (beta chain) was found in a study of post-analysis software for immune sequencing data. Study as a whole: Included courses were relapsing-remitting and secondary progressive multiple sclerosis; progressive-relapsing multiple sclerosis was also included.

Unique molecular identifiers were carried by the TCR beta cDNA libraries. From around 0.96 to 9.9 million T cells, roughly 0.5 million cDNA molecules were obtained. TCRdb reprocessed the PCR reads with MiXCR, giving one entry per CDR3 protein. The sample records hundreds of thousands of distinct CDR3 sequences, roughly 45% being singletons. Points from the study as a whole: Patients carried roughly 5 TRBV segments more frequently than controls did, and TRBV5-6, TRBV5-1 and TRBV20-1 were among them. People with multiple sclerosis had a significantly lower normalized Chao1 diversity than controls did. Samples made in the same batch grouped tightly together by F measure.

This CDR3 is 12 amino acids long. CDR1 is SEHNR, CDR2 FQNEAQ, per germline (reference sequence). Trimming removed 3 bases from V and 4 bases from J, with 4 bases in between. This clonotype was detected only a few times. Its antigen is as yet unknown. Sequenced: blood. V usage is TRBV7-9 and J usage is TRBJ1-5; no clear D. The receptor's source is a girl between 5 and 17 years old with multiple sclerosis. The CDR3 DNA reads as TGTGCCAGCAGCTTCCTTAATCAGCCCCAGCATTTT. This encodes CASSFLNQPQHF.